Listed below are T cell receptor beta chains from one sample, sequenced in a study of OX40 agonist ivuxolimab in advanced cancers. Only in-frame clones appear in the TCRdb table, and some are missing; sequencing was by immunoSEQ multiplex PCR. The table lists 40,000 or so clones, around 87% of them singletons. The specimen was CD4+ or CD8+ T cells sorted from blood, collected in a trial of the OX40 agonist ivuxolimab. These receptors all come from an adult with an advanced solid tumor such as melanoma, head and neck, liver or kidney cancer. Each CDR3 is given with its conserved first and last residue. The D gene is left open where the match is weak. Expanded clones are given a class, and other clones once, few, many or no size at all.

abundance | j_gene | v_gene | d_gene | CDR3aa | CDR3nt
NA | TRBJ1-1 | TRBV29-1 | NA | CSPGGTEAFF | TGCAGCCCTGGAGGGACTGAAGCTTTCTTT
NA | TRBJ1-2 | TRBV28 | TRBD1 | CASSLTGEWGYTF | TGTGCCAGCAGTTTGACAGGGGAATGGGGCTACACCTTC
NA | TRBJ2-1 | TRBV19 | NA | CASTPASHNEQFF | TGTGCCAGTACCCCGGCCAGTCACAATGAGCAGTTCTTC
NA | TRBJ2-7 | TRBV7-9 | TRBD1 | CASSLPRDSSYEQYF | TGTGCCAGCAGCTTACCCAGGGACAGCTCCTACGAGCAGTACTTC
NA | TRBJ2-1 | TRBV27 | TRBD2 | CASTRLAGGGNEQFF | TGTGCCAGCACCCGGCTAGCGGGAGGCGGCAATGAGCAGTTCTTC
NA | TRBJ2-5 | TRBV7-6 | NA | CASSFPVGDLFGETQYF | TGTGCCAGCAGCTTTCCTGTCGGGGACCTATTTGGAGAGACCCAGTACTTC
NA | TRBJ2-2 | TRBV19 | NA | CASSPPGHPYTGELFF | TGTGCCAGTAGCCCGCCGGGACATCCTTACACCGGGGAGCTGTTTTTT
NA | TRBJ2-2 | TRBV7-3 | NA | CASRPNRGSGELFF | TGTGCCAGCAGGCCAAACCGCGGATCCGGGGAGCTGTTTTTT
NA | TRBJ1-5 | TRBV19 | NA | CASSIGGWGQPQHF | TGTGCCAGTAGTATAGGAGGGTGGGGACAGCCCCAGCATTTT
NA | TRBJ2-2 | TRBV6-4 | TRBD2 | CASRQREGPAGELFF | TGTGCCAGCAGACAGCGGGAGGGCCCCGCCGGGGAGCTGTTTTTT
few | TRBJ2-7 | TRBV6-5 | NA | CASSYSPALTYEQYF | TGTGCCAGCAGTTACTCTCCAGCACTGACCTACGAGCAGTACTTC
NA | TRBJ2-3 | TRBV7-2 | NA | CASSGRRGGARTDTQYF | TGTGCCAGCAGCGGCCGTCGTGGGGGGGCCAGGACAGATACGCAGTATTTT
NA | TRBJ1-1 | TRBV11-2 | TRBD1 | CASSPQGGNTEAFF | TGTGCCAGCAGCCCCCAGGGGGGGAACACTGAAGCTTTCTTT
once | TRBJ2-5 | TRBV7-6 | TRBD2 | CASSLVAGGSETQYF | TGTGCCAGCAGCTTAGTTGCGGGGGGCTCAGAGACCCAGTACTTC
NA | TRBJ1-4 | TRBV19 | TRBD1 | CASRTSGQGAAEKLFF | TGTGCCAGTAGAACATCGGGACAGGGGGCGGCTGAAAAACTGTTTTTT
NA | TRBJ2-1 | TRBV4-1 | TRBD1 | CASSQGTGSYNEQFF | TGCGCCAGCAGCCAAGGGACAGGGTCCTACAATGAGCAGTTCTTC
NA | TRBJ2-1 | TRBV7-2 | TRBD2 | CASSGLAGSGAGFF | TGTGCCAGCAGCGGACTAGCGGGTAGTGGGGCGGGGTTCTTC
NA | TRBJ1-2 | TRBV28 | NA | CASSSRVYNYGYTF | TGTGCCAGCAGTTCGCGGGTCTACAACTATGGCTACACCTTC
NA | TRBJ1-4 | TRBV27 | NA | CASSLSTNEKLFF | TGTGCCAGCAGTCTCTCAACTAATGAAAAACTGTTTTTT
NA | TRBJ2-3 | TRBV10-3 | NA | CAIFRARGYNPGPSFNTQYF | TGTGCCATCTTTAGGGCGCGGGGATACAACCCGGGGCCGTCGTTTAATACGCAGTATTTT
NA | TRBJ2-3 | TRBV9 | NA | CASSDRDSTDTQYF | TGTGCCAGCAGCGACCGGGACAGCACAGATACGCAGTATTTT
NA | TRBJ2-1 | TRBV10-3 | TRBD2 | CAISESGLASSSYNEQFF | TGTGCCATCAGTGAGTCGGGACTAGCGTCGAGCTCCTACAATGAGCAGTTCTTC
NA | TRBJ2-3 | TRBV2 | NA | CASSEGRRFADTQYF | TGTGCCAGCAGTGAGGGGCGGAGATTCGCAGATACGCAGTATTTT
NA | TRBJ1-6 | TRBV4-1 | NA | CASSQGSGGGNSPLHF | TGCGCCAGCAGCCAAGGGAGCGGCGGAGGTAATTCACCCCTCCACTTT
NA | TRBJ2-1 | TRBV9 | NA | CASSQWVSSYNEQFF | TGTGCCAGCAGTCAATGGGTCAGCTCCTACAATGAGCAGTTCTTC
NA | TRBJ1-6 | TRBV11-2 | NA | CASSLERWNSPLHF | TGTGCCAGCAGCTTAGAACGTTGGAATTCACCCCTCCACTTT
NA | TRBJ2-1 | TRBV11-2 | NA | CASSPPGAGNEQFF | TGTGCCAGCAGCCCCCCTGGAGCGGGCAATGAGCAGTTCTTC
few | TRBJ2-2 | TRBV7-9 | TRBD2 | CASSVGTKTGELFF | TGTGCCAGCAGCGTCGGGACTAAAACCGGGGAGCTGTTTTTT
NA | TRBJ2-3 | TRBV2 | NA | CASSGGTAGDTQYF | TGTGCCAGCAGTGGTGGGACAGCGGGGGATACGCAGTATTTT
once | TRBJ1-1 | TRBV5-1 | NA | CASRLRGPGNTEAFF | TGCGCCAGCCGTCTTCGGGGCCCGGGGAACACTGAAGCTTTCTTT
NA | TRBJ1-5 | TRBV27 | TRBD1 | CASSLTGRQPQHF | TGTGCCAGCAGTTTGACAGGGAGGCAGCCCCAGCATTTT
once | TRBJ2-3 | TRBV6-1 | TRBD1 | CATHRGAGADTQYF | TGTGCCACCCACAGGGGCGCTGGGGCAGATACGCAGTATTTT
NA | TRBJ1-1 | TRBV28 | NA | CASSPLRGGAFF | TGTGCCAGCAGTCCTCTGCGCGGGGGAGCTTTCTTT
NA | TRBJ2-5 | TRBV7-9 | NA | CASQSTGSGETQYF | TGTGCCAGCCAATCTACGGGGTCGGGGGAGACCCAGTACTTC
once | TRBJ2-2 | TRBV6-1 | NA | CASISVGTGELFF | TGTGCCAGCATTAGCGTCGGAACCGGGGAGCTGTTTTTT
NA | TRBJ1-2 | TRBV11-3 | TRBD1 | CASSLGPGQGRYTF | TGTGCCAGCAGCTTAGGCCCTGGACAGGGACGCTACACCTTC
NA | TRBJ2-1 | TRBV15 | TRBD2 | CATSRQRTGGDEQFF | TGTGCCACCAGCAGACAACGGACGGGGGGAGACGAGCAGTTCTTC
NA | TRBJ1-5 | TRBV6-1 | NA | CASRQSLQPQHF | TGTGCCAGCAGACAAAGCCTTCAGCCCCAGCATTTT
NA | TRBJ2-1 | TRBV11-3 | NA | CASSPGPGDEQFF | TGTGCCAGCAGCCCGGGCCCAGGAGATGAGCAGTTCTTC